This T cell receptor beta chain was sequenced during a study of blood T cell repertoires in COVID-19. At the level of the study: Acute and convalescent COVID-19 specimens originated in the United States, Italy and Spain. Sample material is recorded as cDNA or gDNA derived from T cells, B-cell-depleted T cells, or PBMCs.

The repertoire was sequenced with immunoSEQ multiplex PCR; TCRdb's copy has only in-frame clones and lacks some. The sample has 95,000 to 100,000 clones; about 90% are singletons. The CDR3 is 15 amino acids. V was shortened by 3 bases and J by 5 bases, with 14 bases between the two germline ends. Germline V gene sequence: CDR1 LNHDA, CDR2 SQIVND (reference sequence). Sequenced: peripheral blood. This TCR was recovered from a man aged 45-65 years with acute or convalescent COVID-19. The J gene is TRBJ1-5, the V gene TRBV19, with a possible D match to TRBD1 (6 bases). This CDR3 reads CASSISGGAHQPQHF. As DNA, the CDR3 is TGTGCCAGTAGTATTAGTGGGGGGGCACATCAGCCCCAGCATTTT.